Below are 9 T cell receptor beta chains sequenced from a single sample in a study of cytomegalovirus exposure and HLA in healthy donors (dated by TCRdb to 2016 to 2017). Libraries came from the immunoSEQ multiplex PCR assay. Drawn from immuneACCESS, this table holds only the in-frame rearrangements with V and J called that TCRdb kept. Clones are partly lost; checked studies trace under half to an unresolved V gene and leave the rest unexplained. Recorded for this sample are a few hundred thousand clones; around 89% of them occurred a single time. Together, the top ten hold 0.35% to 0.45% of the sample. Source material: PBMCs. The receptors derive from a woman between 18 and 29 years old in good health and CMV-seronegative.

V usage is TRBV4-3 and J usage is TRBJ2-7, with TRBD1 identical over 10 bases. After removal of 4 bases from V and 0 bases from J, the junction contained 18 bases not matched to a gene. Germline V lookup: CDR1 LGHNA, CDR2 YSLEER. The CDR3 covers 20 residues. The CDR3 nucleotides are TGCGCCAGCAGCCTCCATGCCGGGACAGGGGCCCTCGGGGGCTCCTACGAGCAGTACTTC. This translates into CASSLHAGTGALGGSYEQYF.

The DNA for the CDR3 is TGTGCCAGCAGCGTAGATCAGGCGGGGAGCTCTGGGGCCAACGTCCTGACTTTC. Translation: CASSVDQAGSSGANVLTF. The rearrangement joins TRBV9 to TRBJ2-6, with D possibly TRBD2 on 6 matching bases. This CDR3 region has 18 residues. CDR1 is SGDLS and CDR2 is YYNGEE in the germline V gene. Trimming stripped 0 bases from V and 0 bases from J, with 13 bases between.

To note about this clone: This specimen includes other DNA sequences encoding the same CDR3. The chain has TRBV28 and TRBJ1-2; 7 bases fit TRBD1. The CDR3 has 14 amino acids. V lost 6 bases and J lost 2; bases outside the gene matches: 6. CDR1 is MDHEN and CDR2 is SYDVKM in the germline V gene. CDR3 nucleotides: TGTGCCAGCAGCCAGGGGACAGCAAACTATGGCTACACCTTC. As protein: CASSQGTANYGYTF.

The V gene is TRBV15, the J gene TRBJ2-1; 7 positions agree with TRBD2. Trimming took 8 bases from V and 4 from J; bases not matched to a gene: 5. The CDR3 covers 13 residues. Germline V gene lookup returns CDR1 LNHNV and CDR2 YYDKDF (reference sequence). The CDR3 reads CATREDRYNEQFF. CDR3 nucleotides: TGTGCCACCCGGGAGGATAGGTACAATGAGCAGTTCTTC.

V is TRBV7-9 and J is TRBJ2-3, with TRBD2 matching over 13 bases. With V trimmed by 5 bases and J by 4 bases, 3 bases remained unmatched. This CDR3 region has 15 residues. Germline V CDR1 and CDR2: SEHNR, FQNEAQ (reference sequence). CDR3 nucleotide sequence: TGTGCCAGCAGCGACACTAGCGGGGGGGCAGATACGCAGTATTTT. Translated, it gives CASSDTSGGADTQYF.

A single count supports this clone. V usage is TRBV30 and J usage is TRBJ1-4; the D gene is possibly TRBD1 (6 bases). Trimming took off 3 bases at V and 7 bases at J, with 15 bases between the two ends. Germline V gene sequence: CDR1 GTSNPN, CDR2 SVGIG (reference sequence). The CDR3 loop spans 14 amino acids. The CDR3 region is CAWSPGHGAEKLFF. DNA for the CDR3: TGTGCCTGGAGCCCGGGACACGGCGCTGAAAAACTGTTTTTT.

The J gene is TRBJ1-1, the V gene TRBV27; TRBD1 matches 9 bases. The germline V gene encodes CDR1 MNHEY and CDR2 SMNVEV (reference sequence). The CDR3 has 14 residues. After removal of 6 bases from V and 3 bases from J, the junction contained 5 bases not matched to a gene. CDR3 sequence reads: CASRETGGDTEAFF. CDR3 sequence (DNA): TGTGCCAGCAGAGAGACAGGGGGAGACACTGAAGCTTTCTTT.

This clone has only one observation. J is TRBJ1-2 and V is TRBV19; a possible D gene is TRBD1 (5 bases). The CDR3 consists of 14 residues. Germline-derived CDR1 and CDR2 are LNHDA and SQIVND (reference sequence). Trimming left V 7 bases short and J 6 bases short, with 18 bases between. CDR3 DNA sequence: TGTGCCAGTACCATGGTCCCCAGGGTCCATGGCTACACCTTC. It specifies CASTMVPRVHGYTF.

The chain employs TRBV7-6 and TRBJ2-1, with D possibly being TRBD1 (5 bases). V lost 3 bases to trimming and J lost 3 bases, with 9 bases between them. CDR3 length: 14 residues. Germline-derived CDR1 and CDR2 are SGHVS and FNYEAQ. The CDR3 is CASSLDTNYNEQFF. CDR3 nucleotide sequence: TGTGCCAGCAGCTTGGACACGAACTACAATGAGCAGTTCTTC.